One sample yielded the 24 T cell receptor beta chains listed below, sequenced in a study of blood T cells in healthy people across ages. Through a sample-barcoded 5' primer and a J-beta primer mix, a second PCR was run for 7 to 11 cycles. Via MiXCR, TCRdb re-called the 5' RACE reads, giving one row per CDR3 protein. The repertoire holds fewer than 650,000 distinct CDR3 sequences, with roughly a quarter as singletons. The same specimen was also included in a second study, on T cells of mothers and their children.

The specimen was blood. Receptors originate from a boy younger than 10 in good health.

This rearrangement joins TRBV2 to TRBJ2-1; D unclear. Germline V gene lookup returns CDR1 SNHLY and CDR2 FYNNEI. This CDR3 has 14 residues. V was shortened by 4 bases and J by 1 base, with 8 bases between the two germline ends. The CDR3 nucleotides read TGTGCCAGCAGTGGGGGTAATTCCTACAATGAGCAGTTCTTC. Encoded protein: CASSGGNSYNEQFF.

V and J are TRBV6-5 and TRBJ2-7; 7 bases agree with TRBD2. After removal of 2 bases from V and 4 bases from J, the junction contained 8 bases not matched to a gene. The CDR3 sequence is 15 residues long. Per the germline V gene, CDR1 is MNHEY and CDR2 is SVGAGI. Written as DNA, the CDR3 is TGTGCCAGCAGTTACGGCCTAGCGGCCCCATACGAGCAGTACTTC. It codes for CASSYGLAAPYEQYF.

V usage is TRBV30 and J usage is TRBJ2-2, with D uncertain. Germline assignment: CDR1 GTSNPN and CDR2 SVGIG (reference sequence). The CDR3 covers 14 residues. The V gene lost 0 bases and the J gene lost 4 bases, with 9 bases spanning the gap. CDR3 bases: TGTGCCTGGAGTGTACCCGAGATCACCGGGGAGCTGTTTTTT. The encoded protein is CAWSVPEITGELFF.

This clonotype was observed a handful of times. CDR3 sequence: CASSLSTGGFTEAFF. CDR3 bases: TGCGCCAGCAGCTTATCAACAGGGGGCTTCACTGAAGCTTTCTTT. This chain connects TRBV5-1 to TRBJ1-1; 9 bases line up with TRBD1. The V and J ends lost 2 bases and 4 bases, in that order; junction bases with no gene match: 6. CDR3 length equals 15 residues. Looked up from germline, CDR1 is SGHRS and CDR2 is YFSETQ. Based on the CDR3 plus reference TRBV5-1 and TRBJ1-1, the full variable domain is KAGVTQTPRYLIKTRGQQVTLSCSPISGHRSVSWYQQTPGQGLQFLFEYFSETQRNKGNFPGRFSGRQFSNSRSEMNVSTLELGDSALYLCASSLSTGGFTEAFFGQGTRLTVV.

This clonotype has a count of ten or more. The V and J genes are TRBV5-8 and TRBJ2-5, with 9 bases that match TRBD2. CDR3 length equals 15 residues. Germline loops: CDR1 SGHTS, CDR2 YDEGEE. V gave up 2 bases and J gave up 2 bases; unmatched junction bases: 4. The chain's CDR3 is CASSLPGLAQETQYF. Here the CDR3 DNA reads TGTGCCAGCAGCTTACCGGGACTAGCTCAAGAGACCCAGTACTTC. Drawing the rest from reference TRBV5-8 and TRBJ2-5, the complete variable domain is EAGVTQSPTHLIKTRGQQATLRCSPISGHTSVYWYQQALGLGLQFLLWYDEGEERNRGNFPPRFSGRQFPNYSSELNVNALELEDSALYLCASSLPGLAQETQYFGPGTRLLVL.

This clonotype appeared a few times. V is TRBV6-5 and J is TRBJ1-4; D call uncertain. The V end was cut by 2 bases, the J end by 4 bases, with 14 bases between. The V gene's germline CDR1 is MNHEY and CDR2 SVGAGI. CDR3 length: 16 amino acids. In DNA, the CDR3 is TGTGCCAGCAGTTACGGGATCGGAACGAATAATGAAAAACTGTTTTTT. This gives the protein CASSYGIGTNNEKLFF.

A few counts support this clonotype. V is TRBV7-9 and J is TRBJ1-6; D unclear. Germline CDR1 SEHNR, CDR2 FQNEAQ (reference sequence). With 4 bases removed from V and 8 bases from J, the gap between germline ends came to 18 bases. This CDR3 region has 16 residues. CDR3 sequence reads: CASSSYLSVSHSPLHF. CDR3 nucleotide sequence: TGTGCCAGCAGCTCGTACCTATCGGTCTCCCATTCACCCCTCCACTTT.

The chain couples TRBV6-5 to TRBJ2-6; D might be TRBD1 (6 bases). V gave up 8 bases and J gave up 0 bases, with 14 bases separating them. The CDR3 loop spans 16 amino acids. Per the germline V gene, CDR1 is MNHEY and CDR2 is SVGAGI. CDR3 coding DNA: TGTGCCAGCGGGAACAGGGCCTACTCTGGGGCCAACGTCCTGACTTTC. Translation gives CASGNRAYSGANVLTF.

This clonotype showed up just a few times. J is TRBJ2-5 and V is TRBV28; possibly TRBD1 for D (6 bases). The J call is in doubt because the DNA end fits TRBJ2-7 better. Germline CDR1 MDHEN, CDR2 SYDVKM. The CDR3 extends over 15 amino acids. CDR3 region: CASSLSGDASYEQYF. Here the CDR3 DNA reads TGTGCCAGCAGTTTATCAGGGGATGCGAGCTACGAGCAGTACTTC.

This clonotype was counted between two and nine times. J is TRBJ2-1 and V is TRBV19, with D tentatively TRBD2 (5 bases). Germline V CDR1 and CDR2: LNHDA, SQIVND (reference sequence). V shed 7 bases and J shed 0 bases, with 16 bases lying between them. The CDR3 is 16 amino acids. The CDR3 spells CASKAASTGSYNEQFF. For the CDR3, the DNA is TGTGCCAGTAAAGCGGCCAGCACCGGCTCCTACAATGAGCAGTTCTTC. Variable domain in full (rest from reference TRBV19 and TRBJ2-1): DGGITQSPKYLFRKEGQNVTLSCEQNLNHDAMYWYRQDPGQGLRLIYYSQIVNDFQKGDIAEGYSVSREKKESFPLTVTSAQKNPTAFYLCASKAASTGSYNEQFFGPGTRLTVL.

The rearrangement joins TRBV20-1 to TRBJ1-4; possible D gene TRBD1, 5 bases. CDR1 is DFQATT and CDR2 is SNEGSKA in the germline V gene (reference sequence). The CDR3 consists of 14 residues. Trimming pared 2 bases from V and 8 bases from J, leaving 15 bases between. CDR3 loop: CSARLVGENEKLFF. CDR3 nucleotide sequence: TGCAGTGCTAGATTGGTGGGGGAAAACGAAAAACTGTTTTTT.

This clonotype has a handful of counts. The chain employs TRBV6-6 and TRBJ2-7; TRBD2 aligns across 11 bases. Germline assignment: CDR1 MNHNY and CDR2 SVGAGI (reference sequence). There are 15 residues in the CDR3. Trimming took 5 bases from V and 4 from J; bases not matched to a gene: 7. CDR3 sequence: CASSDPSGRRYEQYF. The CDR3 DNA sequence: TGTGCCAGCAGTGACCCTAGCGGGAGGAGATACGAGCAGTACTTC.

J is TRBJ2-3 and V is TRBV20-1; 7 positions agree with TRBD2. Looked up from germline, CDR1 is DFQATT and CDR2 is SNEGSKA (reference sequence). With 0 bases clipped from V and 8 bases from J, the junction kept 14 bases outside the gene matches. The CDR3 is made up of 16 amino acids. CDR3 protein: CSARESLAVGRVTQYF. The CDR3 DNA is TGCAGTGCTAGAGAGAGTCTAGCGGTTGGGCGGGTTACGCAGTATTTT.

About this clonotype itself: The junction does not match germline at one end; this may be a read error. V and J are TRBV27 and TRBJ1-1; D gene unclear. CDR3 length: 13 amino acids. From germline, CDR1 is MNHEY and CDR2 SMNVEV (reference sequence). The CDR3 DNA is TGTGCCAGCAGTTCGAGGGCGAACACTGAAGCTCTCTTT. This translates into CASSSRANTEALF.

The chain has TRBV12-3 or TRBV12-4 and TRBJ1-2; unclear D gene. This CDR3 has 15 amino acids. Trimming took off 8 bases at V and 1 base at J, with 17 bases between the two ends. CDR3 region: CASRRSGSLNYGYTF. The CDR3 DNA follows: TGTGCCAGCCGGCGCAGTGGGTCCCTTAACTATGGCTACACCTTC.

This sequence joins TRBV24-1 and TRBJ2-3; 8 bases line up with TRBD1. Germline CDR1 KGHDR, CDR2 SFDVKD. Trimming cost V 2 bases and J 5 bases; bases outside gene matches: 2. The length of the CDR3 is 14 residues. CDR3 in DNA: TGTGCCACCAGTGATTCACAGGGGGGAGATACGCAGTATTTT. Protein product: CATSDSQGGDTQYF.

This clonotype was observed a few times. The chain is built from TRBV28 and TRBJ2-2, with a possible D match to TRBD1 (6 bases). The CDR3 contains 15 residues. V gave up 10 bases and J gave up 7 bases, with 22 bases separating them. Looked up from germline, CDR1 is MDHEN and CDR2 is SYDVKM. The CDR3 region has the DNA TGTGCCACTCGGGGCAGGGGACGCTCGGGCGGGGAGCTGTTTTTT. Residues: CATRGRGRSGGELFF.

The table lists this clonotype with a few counts. The J gene is TRBJ2-5, the V gene TRBV6-2 or TRBV6-3; 8 nucleotides agree with TRBD2. Gene TRBJ2-7 matches the end of the DNA better, so the J call may be wrong. This CDR3 spans 15 amino acids. The germline CDR1 and CDR2 sequences are MNHEY and SVGEGT. CDR3: CASSYPSGSSYEQYF. CDR3 in DNA: TGTGCCAGCAGTTACCCCAGCGGGAGTTCCTACGAGCAGTACTTC.

This clonotype was observed a few times. V usage is TRBV7-2 and J usage is TRBJ2-1, with 13 bases identical to TRBD2. Germline V CDR1 and CDR2: SGHTA, FQGNSA. V lost 3 bases to trimming and J lost 13 bases; unmatched junction nucleotides: 9. CDR3 size: 15 residues. CDR3 sequence: CASSFGLAGVYPQFF. The CDR3 DNA reads as TGTGCCAGCAGCTTTGGACTAGCGGGAGTATACCCTCAGTTCTTC. The full variable domain, completed using reference TRBV7-2 and TRBJ2-1, is GAGVSQSPSNKVTEKGKDVELRCDPISGHTALYWYRQSLGQGLEFLIYFQGNSAPDKSGLPSDRFSAERTGGSVSTLTIQRTQQEDSAVYLCASSFGLAGVYPQFFGPGTRLTVL.

This clonotype was seen only a few times. The chain joins TRBV29-1 to TRBJ2-3, with 7 positions matching TRBD1. CDR3 length: 14 amino acids. The V and J ends lost 6 bases and 0 bases, in that order; junction bases with no gene match: 6. Germline-derived CDR1 and CDR2 are SQVTM and ANQGSEA. The CDR3, as DNA: TGCAGCGTCGCGCCGGGACAGAGCACAGATACGCAGTATTTT. Translated, it gives CSVAPGQSTDTQYF.

V is TRBV6-5 and J is TRBJ2-2; weak D call: TRBD2 (6 bases). The germline CDR1 and CDR2 sequences are MNHEY and SVGAGI. V lost 0 bases, J lost 6 bases, and 20 bases lay in between. The CDR3 runs 18 residues. CDR3 loop: CASSYSNPGDRGAGELFF. The CDR3 nucleotides are TGTGCCAGCAGTTACTCGAACCCGGGAGACCGGGGAGCCGGGGAGCTGTTTTTT.

The V and J genes are TRBV11-3 and TRBJ2-1, with D perhaps matching TRBD1 (6 bases). Trimming pared 0 bases from V and 5 bases from J, leaving 17 bases between. Germline V gene lookup returns CDR1 SGHNT and CDR2 YENEEA. This CDR3 spans 17 amino acids. CDR3 in DNA: TGTGCCAGCAGCTTAGATCCCCCGGGACACGGGAACAATGAGCAGTTCTTC. This translates into CASSLDPPGHGNNEQFF.

This chain uses TRBV6-2 or TRBV6-3 with TRBJ2-7, with D hard to call. Trimming removed 8 bases from V and 2 bases from J, with 7 bases in between. Germline values: CDR1 MNHEY, CDR2 SVGEGT. CDR3 length: 11 residues. CDR3 protein: CASGKTYEQYF. DNA for the CDR3: TGTGCCAGCGGGAAGACCTACGAGCAGTACTTC.

The chain has TRBV3-1 and TRBJ2-1, with D possibly TRBD2 on 6 matching bases. Germline V CDR1 and CDR2: LGHDT, YNNKEL (reference sequence). Trimming cost V 5 bases and J 7 bases, with 18 bases left between them. This CDR3 is built from 15 residues. The CDR3 loop reads CASSSVAELTNEQFF. The CDR3 DNA follows: TGTGCCAGCAGCTCCGTAGCGGAACTTACAAATGAGCAGTTCTTC.